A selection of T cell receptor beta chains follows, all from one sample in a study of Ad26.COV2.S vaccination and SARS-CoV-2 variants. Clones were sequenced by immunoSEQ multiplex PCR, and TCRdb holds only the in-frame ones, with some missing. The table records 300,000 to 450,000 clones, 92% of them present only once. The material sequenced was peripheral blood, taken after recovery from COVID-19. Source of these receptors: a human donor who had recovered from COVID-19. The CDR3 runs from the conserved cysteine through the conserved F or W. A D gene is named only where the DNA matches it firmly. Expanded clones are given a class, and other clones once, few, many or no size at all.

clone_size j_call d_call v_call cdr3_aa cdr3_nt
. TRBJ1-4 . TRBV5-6 CASSFGGEKLFF TGTGCCAGCAGCTTTGGTGGGGAAAAACTGTTTTTT
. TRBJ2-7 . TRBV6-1 CASSDIYEQYF TGTGCCAGCAGTGATATCTACGAGCAGTACTTC
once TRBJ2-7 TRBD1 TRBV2 CASQTGGSYEQYF TGTGCCAGCCAGACAGGGGGCTCCTACGAGCAGTACTTC
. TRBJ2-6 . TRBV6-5 CASSPQGSGANVLTF TGTGCCAGCAGTCCCCAGGGGTCTGGGGCCAACGTCCTGACTTTC
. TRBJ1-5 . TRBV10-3 CAISESAGKFGSNQPQHF TGTGCCATCAGTGAGTCGGCAGGGAAATTTGGGAGCAATCAGCCCCAGCATTTT
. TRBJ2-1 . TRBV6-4 CASSEGGSSYNEQFF TGTGCCAGCAGTGAAGGGGGGAGCTCCTACAATGAGCAGTTCTTC
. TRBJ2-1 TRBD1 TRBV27 CASSPGQAFDEQFF TGTGCCAGCAGTCCGGGACAGGCGTTCGATGAGCAGTTCTTC
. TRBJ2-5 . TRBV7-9 CASSLASSQETQYF TGTGCCAGCAGCTTAGCGTCCAGCCAAGAGACCCAGTACTTC
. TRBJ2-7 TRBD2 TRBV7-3 CASSALAGAPYEQYF TGTGCCAGCAGCGCACTAGCGGGGGCCCCCTACGAGCAGTACTTC
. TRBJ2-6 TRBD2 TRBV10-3 CAISVTSGGSSGANVLTF TGTGCCATCAGTGTAACTAGCGGGGGGTCCTCTGGGGCCAACGTCCTGACTTTC
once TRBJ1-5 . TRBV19 CASSIGAGGNQPQHF TGTGCCAGTAGTATAGGTGCAGGGGGCAATCAGCCCCAGCATTTT
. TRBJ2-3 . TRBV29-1 CSECTWGTDTQYF TGCAGCGAGTGCACCTGGGGTACAGATACGCAGTATTTT
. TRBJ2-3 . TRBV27 CASSSRGGPTDTQYF TGTGCCAGCAGTTCAAGGGGGGGCCCCACAGATACGCAGTATTTT
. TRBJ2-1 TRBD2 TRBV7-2 CASSSDRPTSGRKQFF TGTGCCAGCAGCTCAGACCGCCCAACTAGCGGGAGGAAGCAGTTCTTC
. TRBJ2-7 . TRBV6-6 CASSYSIQHQYEQYF TGTGCCAGCAGTTACTCGATACAGCATCAGTACGAGCAGTACTTC
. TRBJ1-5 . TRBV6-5 CASSLGGLQPQHF TGTGCCAGCTCGTTAGGGGGGCTGCAGCCCCAGCATTTT
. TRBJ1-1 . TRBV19 CASSIRGTEAFF TGTGCCAGTAGTATTAGGGGCACTGAAGCTTTCTTT
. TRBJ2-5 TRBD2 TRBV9 CASSDPGLAGPETQYF TGTGCCAGCAGCGATCCGGGACTAGCGGGGCCAGAGACCCAGTACTTC
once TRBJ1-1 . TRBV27 CASSLSGPGWSLEAFF TGTGCCAGCAGTTTAAGTGGGCCAGGGTGGTCCCTTGAAGCTTTCTTT
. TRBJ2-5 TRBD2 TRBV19 CASSIARTSRQETQYF TGTGCCAGTAGTATCGCACGGACTAGCCGCCAAGAGACCCAGTACTTC
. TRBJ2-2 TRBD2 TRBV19 CASSIGSGANTGELFF TGTGCCAGTAGTATAGGCAGCGGGGCGAACACCGGGGAGCTGTTTTTT
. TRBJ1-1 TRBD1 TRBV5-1 CASSLAVQGAMGTEAFF TGCGCCAGCAGCTTGGCTGTACAGGGGGCGATGGGAACTGAAGCTTTCTTT
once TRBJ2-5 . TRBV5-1 CASSLRGGVSAQETQYF TGCGCCAGCAGCTTGCGAGGCGGTGTTAGCGCCCAAGAGACCCAGTACTTC
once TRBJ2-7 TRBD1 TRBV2 CASSDPGQYHEQYF TGTGCCAGCAGTGACCCGGGACAGTACCACGAGCAGTACTTC
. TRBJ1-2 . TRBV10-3 CAISDNIYGYTF TGTGCCATCAGTGATAACATCTATGGCTACACCTTC
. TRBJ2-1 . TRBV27 CASSLWAASDEQFF TGTGCCAGCAGTTTATGGGCAGCATCCGATGAGCAGTTCTTC
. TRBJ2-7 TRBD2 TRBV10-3 CAISAASGDSYEQYF TGTGCCATCAGTGCGGCTAGCGGGGATTCCTACGAGCAGTACTTC
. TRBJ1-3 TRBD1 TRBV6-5 CASSFRDRGRGNTIYF TGTGCCAGCAGTTTCCGGGACAGGGGTCGAGGAAACACCATATATTTT
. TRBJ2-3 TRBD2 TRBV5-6 CASSLRRGVSDTQYF TGTGCCAGCAGCTTGAGGCGGGGGGTGTCTGATACGCAGTATTTT
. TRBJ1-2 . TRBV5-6 CASSFPPGPDYGYTF TGTGCCAGCAGCTTCCCTCCGGGGCCAGACTATGGCTACACCTTC
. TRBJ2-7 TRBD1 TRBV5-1 CASSLGDRTYEQYF TGCGCCAGCAGCTTGGGGGACAGAACCTACGAGCAGTACTTC
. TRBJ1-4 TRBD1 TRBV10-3 CATGRQGDVEKLFF TGTGCCACGGGGCGGCAGGGGGATGTTGAAAAACTGTTTTTT
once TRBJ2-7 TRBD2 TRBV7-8 CASSLITSGPPYEQYF TGTGCCAGCAGCTTAATCACTAGCGGGCCGCCTTACGAGCAGTACTTC
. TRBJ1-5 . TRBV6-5 CASSYSMWVQPQHF TGTGCCAGCAGTTACTCGATGTGGGTTCAGCCCCAGCATTTT
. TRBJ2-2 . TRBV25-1 CASKTLGPTGELFF TGTGCCAGCAAGACTTTGGGACCCACCGGGGAGCTGTTTTTT
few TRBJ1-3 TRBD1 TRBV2 CASSGTGANTIYF TGTGCCAGCAGTGGGACAGGGGCAAACACCATATATTTT
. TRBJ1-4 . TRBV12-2 CASRFGQGANEKLFF .
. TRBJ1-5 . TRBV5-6 CASSSDLDGNQPQHF TGTGCCAGCAGCTCCGACCTGGACGGAAATCAGCCCCAGCATTTT
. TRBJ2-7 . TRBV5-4 CASSPGGGRIYEQYF TGTGCCAGCAGCCCGGGCGGTGGCAGGATCTACGAGCAGTACTTC
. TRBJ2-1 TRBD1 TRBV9 CASSPSQGAYNEQFF TGTGCCAGCAGCCCGTCACAGGGGGCGTACAATGAGCAGTTCTTC
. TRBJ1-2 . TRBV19 CASRDARYGYTF TGTGCCAGCCGGGACGCTCGGTATGGCTACACCTTC
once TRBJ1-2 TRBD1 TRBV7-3 CASSLAGGSYGYTF TGTGCCAGCAGCTTAGCAGGGGGGAGCTATGGCTACACCTTC
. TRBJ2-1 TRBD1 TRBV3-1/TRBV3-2 CASSQVTTGTYNEQFF TGTGCCAGCAGCCAAGTGACGACAGGGACCTACAATGAGCAGTTCTTC
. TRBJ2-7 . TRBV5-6 CASSLEYSEQYF TGTGCCAGCAGCTTGGAGTATTCGGAGCAGTACTTC
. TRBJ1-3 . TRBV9 CASSVALRETGNTIYF TGTGCCAGCAGCGTAGCCCTCAGGGAAACTGGAAACACCATATATTTT
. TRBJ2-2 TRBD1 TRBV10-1 CASSESGQGNTGELFF TGCGCCAGCAGTGAGTCTGGACAGGGCAACACCGGGGAGCTGTTTTTT
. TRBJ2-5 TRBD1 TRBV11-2 CASSVDRGGQETQYF TGTGCCAGCAGCGTAGACAGGGGCGGCCAAGAGACCCAGTACTTC
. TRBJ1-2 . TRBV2 CASSEGTRTF TGTGCCAGCAGTGAGGGGACGAGGACCTTC